Included here is one T cell receptor (beta chain) sequence, with context. Germline CDR1 is SGHNT and CDR2 is YYREEE (reference sequence). The ends were cut back, 3 bases at V and 5 bases at J, with 9 bases in the middle. The CDR3 sequence is 13 residues long. The sample originates from a study of shared clonotypes between healthy human individuals. Terminally differentiated effector memory CD45RA+ cells were excluded from the naive CD8 cells, which were CD45RO-negative and positively selected for CCR7. Assay: immunoSEQ multiplex PCR; the TCRdb copy retains only in-frame clones and omits some. The data contain over 800,000 clones, 80% to 95% of them singletons.

Sequenced input: naive CD8+ T cells sorted from blood. The sequence derives from a man under 40 in good health. This chain uses TRBV5-4 with TRBJ2-1; D gene ambiguous. This CDR3 is CASSSPPDNEQFF. CDR3 bases: TGTGCCAGCAGCTCCCCCCCCGACAATGAGCAGTTCTTC.